One TCR beta chain is described in this entry. What it recognizes is unknown. Germline assignment: CDR1 SGHTA and CDR2 FQGNSA. With 3 bases clipped from V and 5 bases from J, the junction kept 4 bases outside the gene matches. CDR3 length equals 16 residues. MiXCR, applied by TCRdb to the reads, yields one record per CDR3 protein. The data show 150,000 to 200,000 distinct CDR3 sequences, under 30% seen once. This sample was included in a study of T cell repertoires in cytomegalovirus infection. Study details: Public TCR beta signatures indicated both CMV infection and matching HLA type.

Study results and caveats: CMV-specific HLA-C-restricted TCR beta clonotypes dominated the ex vivo response. Identification of carriers of CMV plus the relevant HLA was achieved through cumulative public TCR beta family frequency.

The TCR sequence derives from a human donor in good health (CMV status not recorded). Some clones in this sample may be carry-over from other donors' samples. Sequenced sample: PBMCs. The chain employs TRBV7-2 and TRBJ2-3; 14 nucleotides match TRBD2. The CDR3 DNA sequence: TGTGCCAGCAGCTTGACTAGCGGGGGGGCTAAAGATACGCAGTATTTT. This sequence encodes CASSLTSGGAKDTQYF.